The 23 T cell receptor beta chains given below trace back to one sample, sequenced in a study of T cells after posttransplantation cyclophosphamide. Only in-frame clones appear in the TCRdb table, and some are missing; sequencing was by immunoSEQ multiplex PCR. The sample presents some 50,000 clones, none singletons. Sequencing input: PBMCs. These receptors all come from a man aged 40-49 years in good health, CMV-negative, and a related stem cell transplant donor.

This clone was recorded many times. The CDR3 DNA is TGTGCCAGCAGCTTAATGCGGGAGAACAATGAGCAGTTCTTC. Translation gives CASSLMRENNEQFF. The genes are TRBV7-9 and TRBJ2-1; 7 bases fit TRBD2. The germline V gene has CDR1 SEHNR and CDR2 FQNEAQ (reference sequence). This CDR3 contains 14 residues. The V and J ends lost 2 bases and 5 bases, in that order; junction bases with no gene match: 3. The entire variable domain, with the rest obtained from reference TRBV7-9 and TRBJ2-1, is as follows: DTGVSQNPRHKITKRGQNVTFRCDPISEHNRLYWYRQTLGQGPEFLTYFQNEAQLEKSRLLSDRFSAERPKGSFSTLEIQRTEQGDSAMYLCASSLMRENNEQFFGPGTRLTVL.

The sample holds many counts of this clone. This chain connects TRBV9 to TRBJ2-7; TRBD1 is a possible D gene (5 bases). The CDR3 consists of 15 residues. V was pared by 5 bases and J by 2 bases, with 17 bases between. Germline V gives CDR1 SGDLS, CDR2 YYNGEE. DNA for the CDR3: TGTGCCAGCAGTGTTGGGGCACCCAGCACCTACGAGCAGTACTTC. It specifies CASSVGAPSTYEQYF.

This clone was found many times. The V gene is TRBV5-5, the J gene TRBJ2-1; D is undetermined. With 4 bases removed from V and 5 bases from J, the gap between germline ends came to 22 bases. Germline CDR1 is SGHKS and CDR2 is YYEKEE (reference sequence). This CDR3 contains 17 residues. CDR3 coding DNA: TGTGCCAGCAGCCCCGATAGGTCGTTCCGGCGGAACAATGAGCAGTTCTTC. This gives the protein CASSPDRSFRRNNEQFF.

This clone was found many times. The chain carries TRBV4-1 and TRBJ2-1, with unresolved D. Germline V gene data show CDR1 as MGHRA and CDR2 as YSYEKL. V was trimmed by 1 base and J by 10 bases, leaving 8 bases between them. The CDR3 is 12 residues long. CDR3 nucleotide sequence: TGCGCCAGCAGCCAAGTAGTCGGGGAGCAGTTCTTC. Encoded protein: CASSQVVGEQFF.

The sample holds many counts of this clone. This chain joins TRBV6-4 and TRBJ2-2; 12 positions agree with TRBD2. The germline CDR1 and CDR2 sequences are MRHNA and SNTAGT. The CDR3 consists of 15 residues. The V segment lost 6 bases and the J segment 6 bases; nucleotides outside the gene matches: 5. This CDR3 is CASRRLAGEAGELFF. CDR3 bases: TGTGCCAGCAGGCGACTAGCGGGAGAGGCCGGGGAGCTGTTTTTT.

CDR3 coding DNA: TGTGCCAGTGGACAGGGAGCCACGAACACCGGGGAGCTGTTTTTT. It translates to CASGQGATNTGELFF. The chain has TRBV6-1 and TRBJ2-2; the match to TRBD1 covers 8 bases. V dropped 9 bases and J dropped 0; count of bases not matched to a gene: 6. Looked up from germline, CDR1 is MNHNS and CDR2 is SASEGT. The CDR3 consists of 15 residues.

Ten or more counts support this clone. The chain carries TRBV5-6 and TRBJ1-5; D ambiguous. CDR3 length: 16 amino acids. V lost 3 bases to trimming and J lost 3 bases, with 16 bases between them. From germline, CDR1 is SGHDT and CDR2 YYEEEE. CDR3 sequence: CASSSRRGMINQPQHF. CDR3 nucleotide sequence: TGTGCCAGCAGCTCCCGACGGGGTATGATCAATCAGCCCCAGCATTTT.

Ten or more counts support this clone. V usage is TRBV7-3 and J usage is TRBJ2-7, with D possibly matching TRBD2 (5 bases). Trimming removed 5 bases at V and 0 bases at J, with 11 bases between. Germline V gene data show CDR1 as SGHTA and CDR2 as FQGTGA. The CDR3 length is 14 residues. Here the CDR3 reads CASSQDGISYEQYF. Here the CDR3 DNA reads TGTGCCAGCAGCCAAGACGGGATCTCCTACGAGCAGTACTTC.

This clone was counted ten times or more. J is TRBJ1-2 and V is TRBV9; 8 bases agree with TRBD1. The CDR3 loop spans 18 amino acids. Trimming cost V 4 bases and J 1 base; bases outside gene matches: 15. Germline V CDR1 and CDR2: SGDLS, YYNGEE. CDR3 region: CASSPGTGTRTNNYGYTF. CDR3 in DNA: TGTGCCAGCAGCCCGGGGACAGGAACGAGAACCAATAACTATGGCTACACCTTC.

This clone occurred many times. The chain carries TRBV20-1 and TRBJ2-7; no clear D. This CDR3 comprises 11 residues. V lost 7 bases and J lost 3, with 10 bases in between. Germline assignment: CDR1 DFQATT and CDR2 SNEGSKA (reference sequence). Written as DNA, the CDR3 is TGCAGTGTGAGGCTTCTCTACGAGCAGTACTTC. This gives the protein CSVRLLYEQYF.

This clone was seen repeatedly, ten times or more. The V gene is TRBV6-5, the J gene TRBJ1-5; D not certain. Germline CDR1 is MNHEY and CDR2 is SVGAGI. Deletions cut 6 bases from V and 10 bases from J, with 16 bases between. The length of the CDR3 is 13 residues. CDR3 region: CASSRTSGRPQHF. The DNA for the CDR3 is TGTGCCAGCAGCCGCACGTCAGGTCGTCCCCAGCATTTT.

This clone was observed at least ten times. The rearrangement joins TRBV7-2 to TRBJ1-5, with unresolved D. The ends were cut back, 5 bases at V and 0 bases at J, with 8 bases in the middle. The CDR3 contains 14 residues. Germline CDR1 reads SGHTA; CDR2 reads FQGNSA. CDR3 sequence (DNA): TGTGCCAGCAGCCTTCCAGATAGCAATCAGCCCCAGCATTTT. Amino acids: CASSLPDSNQPQHF.

This clone was seen ten or more times. The J gene is TRBJ2-7, the V gene TRBV30; 8 nucleotides line up with TRBD2. There are 14 residues in the CDR3. Germline values: CDR1 GTSNPN, CDR2 SVGIG (reference sequence). Trimming at V came to 0 bases and at J to 6 bases, leaving 7 bases not matched to a gene. The CDR3 coding sequence is TGTGCCTGGAGTGTAACGGGAGGGCTGGTCGAGCAGTACTTC. The encoded protein is CAWSVTGGLVEQYF.

This clone was counted ten times or more. J is TRBJ2-3 and V is TRBV7-2; D gene unclear. CDR1 is SGHTA, CDR2 FQGNSA, per germline. Trimming took 0 bases from V and 2 from J, leaving 12 bases between them. This CDR3 is 16 amino acids long. The CDR3 loop is CASSLARSALTDTQYF. The CDR3 DNA is TGTGCCAGCAGCTTAGCGAGGAGCGCTCTCACAGATACGCAGTATTTT. Based on the CDR3 plus reference TRBV7-2 and TRBJ2-3, the full variable domain is GAGVSQSPSNKVTEKGKDVELRCDPISGHTALYWYRQSLGQGLEFLIYFQGNSAPDKSGLPSDRFSAERTGGSVSTLTIQRTQQEDSAVYLCASSLARSALTDTQYFGPGTRLTVL.

This clone was detected many times. The V and J genes are TRBV6-1 and TRBJ2-7; 7 bases are a match to TRBD2. V dropped 1 base and J dropped 0; count of bases not matched to a gene: 3. The CDR3 loop spans 15 amino acids. CDR1 and CDR2 (germline): MNHNS, SASEGT. The CDR3: CASSEGGGFSYEQYF. The CDR3 DNA is TGTGCCAGCAGTGAAGGGGGGGGATTCTCCTACGAGCAGTACTTC.

This clone showed up many times. The chain has TRBV10-3 and TRBJ2-1; 7 bases map to TRBD2. The V gene's germline CDR1 is ENHRY and CDR2 SYGVKD. The length of the CDR3 is 15 residues. After removal of 2 bases from V and 5 bases from J, the junction contained 6 bases not matched to a gene. CDR3 amino acids: CAISEKTSRHNEQFF. For the CDR3, the DNA is TGTGCCATCAGTGAGAAGACTAGCCGGCACAATGAGCAGTTCTTC.

This clone was counted many times. V gene TRBV5-1 combines with J gene TRBJ2-7; 9 bases align to TRBD1. Germline CDR1 is SGHRS and CDR2 is YFSETQ. CDR3 size: 15 residues. V lost 1 base to trimming and J lost 5 bases; unmatched junction nucleotides: 7. CDR3 sequence reads: CASSLTGQGYDEQYF. CDR3 coding DNA: TGCGCCAGCAGCTTGACGGGACAGGGATATGACGAGCAGTACTTC.

This clone was counted ten times or more. CDR3 sequence: CASSLVGAAYEQYF. The CDR3 bases are TGTGCCAGCAGCTTAGTGGGGGCCGCCTACGAGCAGTACTTC. The chain uses TRBV7-8 and TRBJ2-7; TRBD1 might be the D (6 bases). CDR1 SGHVS and CDR2 FQNEAQ come from the germline V gene. This CDR3 is 14 amino acids long. V dropped 1 base and J dropped 2 bases, with 9 bases sitting between them.

This clone occurred many times. V is TRBV19 and J is TRBJ2-7; D perhaps matches TRBD1 (7 bases). This CDR3 is built from 15 residues. Deletions cut 3 bases from V and 3 bases from J, with 15 bases between. In germline, CDR1 is LNHDA, CDR2 SQIVND (reference sequence). The CDR3 loop reads CASSILEGASYEQYF. The DNA for the CDR3 is TGTGCCAGTAGTATTCTGGAGGGGGCTAGCTACGAGCAGTACTTC.

This clone was recorded many times. This chain connects TRBV29-1 to TRBJ2-7; D is perhaps TRBD2 (6 bases). Between the trimmed V and J ends, which lost 6 bases and 3 bases, there was a span of 18 bases. CDR3 length: 14 amino acids. The germline CDR1 and CDR2 sequences are SQVTM and ANQGSEA. CDR3 nucleotides: TGCAGCGTAACTGGAGGGGTAGAGGGCTACGAGCAGTACTTC. It specifies CSVTGGVEGYEQYF.

This clone was detected ten times or more. The chain joins TRBV7-2 to TRBJ2-7; D not certain. Trimming left V 2 bases short and J 6 bases short, with 11 bases between. The CDR3 consists of 13 residues. Germline V gene lookup returns CDR1 SGHTA and CDR2 FQGNSA. CDR3 bases: TGTGCCAGCAGCTTATCTCCTAGATTCGAGCAGTACTTC. It translates to CASSLSPRFEQYF.

In this sample, this clone turned up many times. The gene calls are TRBV30 and TRBJ2-3, with 15 bases aligning to TRBD2. This CDR3 is 15 amino acids long. Unmatched junction bases numbered 6, after V lost 4 bases and J lost 7 bases. The germline V gene has CDR1 GTSNPN and CDR2 SVGIG (reference sequence). In DNA form, the CDR3 reads TGTGCCTGGACGGGACTAGCGGGGGGAAGGTATACGCAGTATTTT. Amino acid sequence: CAWTGLAGGRYTQYF.

This clone was seen a few times. The chain couples TRBV28 to TRBJ1-6; tentatively, D is TRBD1 (6 bases). V was cut by 6 bases and J by 10 bases, with 22 bases left in between. The CDR3 covers 16 residues. Germline V gene sequence: CDR1 MDHEN, CDR2 SYDVKM. CDR3 DNA sequence: TGTGCCAGCAGCCCAGACAGGATTTTAGTGTCCTCACCCCTCCACTTT. Its translation: CASSPDRILVSSPLHF. Full variable domain (missing parts from reference TRBV28 and TRBJ1-6): DVKVTQSSRYLVKRTGEKVFLECVQDMDHENMFWYRQDPGLGLRLIYFSYDVKMKEKGDIPEGYSVSREKKERFSLILESASTNQTSMYLCASSPDRILVSSPLHFGNGTRLTVT.